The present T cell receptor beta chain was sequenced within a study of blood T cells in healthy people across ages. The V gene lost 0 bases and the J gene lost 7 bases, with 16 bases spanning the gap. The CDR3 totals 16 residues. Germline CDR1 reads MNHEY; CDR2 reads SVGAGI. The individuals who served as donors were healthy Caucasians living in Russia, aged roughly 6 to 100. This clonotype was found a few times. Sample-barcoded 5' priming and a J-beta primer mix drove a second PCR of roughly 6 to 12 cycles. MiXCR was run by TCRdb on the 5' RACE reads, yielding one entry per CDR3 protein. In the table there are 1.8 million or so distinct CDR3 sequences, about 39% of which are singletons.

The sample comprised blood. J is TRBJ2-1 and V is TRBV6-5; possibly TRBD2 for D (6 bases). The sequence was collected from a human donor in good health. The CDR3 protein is CASSYSTAGPRNEQFF. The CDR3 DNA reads TGTGCCAGCAGTTACTCGACGGCGGGGCCCCGGAATGAGCAGTTCTTC.